What follows is one TCR beta chain and its context. What it binds is unknown. Template switching added a universal primer binding site, and final cDNA carried unique molecular identifiers. Each CDR3 protein gets one entry after TCRdb re-called the 5' RACE reads with MiXCR. The sample includes about 100,000 distinct CDR3 sequences, 5.9% of them seen just once. The data belong to a study of identical twins. This CDR3 spans 11 amino acids. Germline CDR1 and CDR2: MDHEN and SYDVKM. V lost 9 bases and J 2 bases, leaving 7 bases between the germline ends. General study points: Alpha sequences that were out-of-frame and twin-shared showed an excess of low generation probability.

The V call is TRBV28, the J call TRBJ1-2; D gene ambiguous. The sequenced material came from memory T cells sorted from blood. The receptor comes from a woman aged 45-65 years in good health. The CDR3 here is CASPGNYGYTF. Written as DNA, the CDR3 is TGTGCCAGTCCGGGAAACTATGGCTACACCTTC.